This TCR beta chain was sequenced for a study of blood T cell repertoires in COVID-19. The germline V gene has CDR1 LGHDT and CDR2 YNNKEL (reference sequence). The CDR3 is 17 amino acids. V gave up 0 bases and J gave up 0 bases; unmatched junction bases: 4. Sequenced by immunoSEQ multiplex PCR; TCRdb stores in-frame clones only, minus some. Counted here are more than 150,000 clones, about nine tenths occurring once; the ten biggest clones make up more than 2%. Input material: peripheral blood. The chain uses TRBV3-1 (or the pseudogene TRBV3-2) and TRBJ2-2, with 7 positions matching TRBD1. This TCR derives from a woman between 70 and 85 years old with acute or convalescent COVID-19. This CDR3 is CASSQDRGTANTGELFF. CDR3 bases: TGTGCCAGCAGCCAAGATCGAGGGACAGCGAACACCGGGGAGCTGTTTTTT.